A selection of T cell receptor beta chains follows, all from one sample in a study of blood T cell repertoires in COVID-19. TCRdb keeps only in-frame clones here, not all; method: immunoSEQ multiplex PCR. This table holds 150,000 to 200,000 clones, about 86% found once. Sequencing input: peripheral blood. Receptor source: a man between 65 and 79 years old with active or convalescent COVID-19. The CDR3 runs from the conserved cysteine through the conserved F or W. A D gene is named only where the DNA matches it firmly. The size field is filled for only some rows; it gives once, few, many or a size class.

V gene: TRBV18
J gene: TRBJ2-7
clone size: .
D gene: TRBD2
CDR3 DNA: TGTGCCAGCTCACCACGGGACTACTTCTACGAGCAGTACTTC
CDR3 protein: CASSPRDYFYEQYF

V gene: TRBV9
J gene: TRBJ2-5
clone size: .
D gene: .
CDR3 DNA: TGTGCCAGCAGCGTAGGGGAAGGGGTGGGGTGGTTTATCCAAGAGACCCAGTACTTC
CDR3 protein: CASSVGEGVGWFIQETQYF

V gene: TRBV5-5
J gene: TRBJ2-2
clone size: .
D gene: TRBD1
CDR3 DNA: TGTGCCAGCAGCGCGGGACAGGCGGACACCGGGGAGCTGTTTTTT
CDR3 protein: CASSAGQADTGELFF

V gene: TRBV30
J gene: TRBJ2-3
clone size: .
D gene: TRBD2
CDR3 DNA: TGTGCCTGGAGTGGAGGACTAGCGGGAGTCACAGATACGCAGTATTTT
CDR3 protein: CAWSGGLAGVTDTQYF

V gene: TRBV5-4
J gene: TRBJ2-2
clone size: few
D gene: .
CDR3 DNA: TGTGCCAGCAGTTCCCCAGCGACCGGGGAGCTGTTTTTT
CDR3 protein: CASSSPATGELFF

V gene: TRBV7-9
J gene: TRBJ2-7
clone size: .
D gene: TRBD1
CDR3 DNA: TGTGCCAGCAGCTTAATGACAGGGGGGGTCGACGAGCAGTACTTC
CDR3 protein: CASSLMTGGVDEQYF

V gene: TRBV5-1
J gene: TRBJ2-1
clone size: .
D gene: .
CDR3 DNA: TGCGCCAGCAGCCACGTCCAGGGATTTGAGCAGTTCTTC
CDR3 protein: CASSHVQGFEQFF

V gene: TRBV5-4
J gene: TRBJ1-6
clone size: .
D gene: TRBD1
CDR3 DNA: TGTGCCAGCAGCTTGTCACAGGGGGATAATTCACCCCTCCACTTT
CDR3 protein: CASSLSQGDNSPLHF

V gene: TRBV11-3
J gene: TRBJ2-5
clone size: .
D gene: TRBD1
CDR3 DNA: TGTGCCAGCAGCTTGACAGGGATCCAGGAGACCCAGTACTTC
CDR3 protein: CASSLTGIQETQYF

V gene: TRBV6-5
J gene: TRBJ1-1
clone size: .
D gene: .
CDR3 DNA: TGTGCCAGCAGTTACGAGGAGAACACTGAAGCTTTCTTT
CDR3 protein: CASSYEENTEAFF

V gene: TRBV18
J gene: TRBJ1-1
clone size: .
D gene: TRBD1
CDR3 DNA: TGTGCCAGCTCACCGGACAGGGTCCGAACTGAAGCTTTCTTT
CDR3 protein: CASSPDRVRTEAFF

V gene: TRBV6-5
J gene: TRBJ1-5
clone size: .
D gene: .
CDR3 DNA: TGTGCCAGCAGTTACAGAGGACAGCCCAATCAGCCCCAGCATTTT
CDR3 protein: CASSYRGQPNQPQHF

V gene: TRBV18
J gene: TRBJ1-2
clone size: .
D gene: .
CDR3 DNA: TGTGCCAGCTCAGCTGAGCGTAACTATGGCTACACCTTC
CDR3 protein: CASSAERNYGYTF

V gene: TRBV5-4
J gene: TRBJ1-1
clone size: .
D gene: .
CDR3 DNA: TGTGCCAGCAGTGATAGACGGCAGGGGTACACTGAAGCTTTCTTT
CDR3 protein: CASSDRRQGYTEAFF